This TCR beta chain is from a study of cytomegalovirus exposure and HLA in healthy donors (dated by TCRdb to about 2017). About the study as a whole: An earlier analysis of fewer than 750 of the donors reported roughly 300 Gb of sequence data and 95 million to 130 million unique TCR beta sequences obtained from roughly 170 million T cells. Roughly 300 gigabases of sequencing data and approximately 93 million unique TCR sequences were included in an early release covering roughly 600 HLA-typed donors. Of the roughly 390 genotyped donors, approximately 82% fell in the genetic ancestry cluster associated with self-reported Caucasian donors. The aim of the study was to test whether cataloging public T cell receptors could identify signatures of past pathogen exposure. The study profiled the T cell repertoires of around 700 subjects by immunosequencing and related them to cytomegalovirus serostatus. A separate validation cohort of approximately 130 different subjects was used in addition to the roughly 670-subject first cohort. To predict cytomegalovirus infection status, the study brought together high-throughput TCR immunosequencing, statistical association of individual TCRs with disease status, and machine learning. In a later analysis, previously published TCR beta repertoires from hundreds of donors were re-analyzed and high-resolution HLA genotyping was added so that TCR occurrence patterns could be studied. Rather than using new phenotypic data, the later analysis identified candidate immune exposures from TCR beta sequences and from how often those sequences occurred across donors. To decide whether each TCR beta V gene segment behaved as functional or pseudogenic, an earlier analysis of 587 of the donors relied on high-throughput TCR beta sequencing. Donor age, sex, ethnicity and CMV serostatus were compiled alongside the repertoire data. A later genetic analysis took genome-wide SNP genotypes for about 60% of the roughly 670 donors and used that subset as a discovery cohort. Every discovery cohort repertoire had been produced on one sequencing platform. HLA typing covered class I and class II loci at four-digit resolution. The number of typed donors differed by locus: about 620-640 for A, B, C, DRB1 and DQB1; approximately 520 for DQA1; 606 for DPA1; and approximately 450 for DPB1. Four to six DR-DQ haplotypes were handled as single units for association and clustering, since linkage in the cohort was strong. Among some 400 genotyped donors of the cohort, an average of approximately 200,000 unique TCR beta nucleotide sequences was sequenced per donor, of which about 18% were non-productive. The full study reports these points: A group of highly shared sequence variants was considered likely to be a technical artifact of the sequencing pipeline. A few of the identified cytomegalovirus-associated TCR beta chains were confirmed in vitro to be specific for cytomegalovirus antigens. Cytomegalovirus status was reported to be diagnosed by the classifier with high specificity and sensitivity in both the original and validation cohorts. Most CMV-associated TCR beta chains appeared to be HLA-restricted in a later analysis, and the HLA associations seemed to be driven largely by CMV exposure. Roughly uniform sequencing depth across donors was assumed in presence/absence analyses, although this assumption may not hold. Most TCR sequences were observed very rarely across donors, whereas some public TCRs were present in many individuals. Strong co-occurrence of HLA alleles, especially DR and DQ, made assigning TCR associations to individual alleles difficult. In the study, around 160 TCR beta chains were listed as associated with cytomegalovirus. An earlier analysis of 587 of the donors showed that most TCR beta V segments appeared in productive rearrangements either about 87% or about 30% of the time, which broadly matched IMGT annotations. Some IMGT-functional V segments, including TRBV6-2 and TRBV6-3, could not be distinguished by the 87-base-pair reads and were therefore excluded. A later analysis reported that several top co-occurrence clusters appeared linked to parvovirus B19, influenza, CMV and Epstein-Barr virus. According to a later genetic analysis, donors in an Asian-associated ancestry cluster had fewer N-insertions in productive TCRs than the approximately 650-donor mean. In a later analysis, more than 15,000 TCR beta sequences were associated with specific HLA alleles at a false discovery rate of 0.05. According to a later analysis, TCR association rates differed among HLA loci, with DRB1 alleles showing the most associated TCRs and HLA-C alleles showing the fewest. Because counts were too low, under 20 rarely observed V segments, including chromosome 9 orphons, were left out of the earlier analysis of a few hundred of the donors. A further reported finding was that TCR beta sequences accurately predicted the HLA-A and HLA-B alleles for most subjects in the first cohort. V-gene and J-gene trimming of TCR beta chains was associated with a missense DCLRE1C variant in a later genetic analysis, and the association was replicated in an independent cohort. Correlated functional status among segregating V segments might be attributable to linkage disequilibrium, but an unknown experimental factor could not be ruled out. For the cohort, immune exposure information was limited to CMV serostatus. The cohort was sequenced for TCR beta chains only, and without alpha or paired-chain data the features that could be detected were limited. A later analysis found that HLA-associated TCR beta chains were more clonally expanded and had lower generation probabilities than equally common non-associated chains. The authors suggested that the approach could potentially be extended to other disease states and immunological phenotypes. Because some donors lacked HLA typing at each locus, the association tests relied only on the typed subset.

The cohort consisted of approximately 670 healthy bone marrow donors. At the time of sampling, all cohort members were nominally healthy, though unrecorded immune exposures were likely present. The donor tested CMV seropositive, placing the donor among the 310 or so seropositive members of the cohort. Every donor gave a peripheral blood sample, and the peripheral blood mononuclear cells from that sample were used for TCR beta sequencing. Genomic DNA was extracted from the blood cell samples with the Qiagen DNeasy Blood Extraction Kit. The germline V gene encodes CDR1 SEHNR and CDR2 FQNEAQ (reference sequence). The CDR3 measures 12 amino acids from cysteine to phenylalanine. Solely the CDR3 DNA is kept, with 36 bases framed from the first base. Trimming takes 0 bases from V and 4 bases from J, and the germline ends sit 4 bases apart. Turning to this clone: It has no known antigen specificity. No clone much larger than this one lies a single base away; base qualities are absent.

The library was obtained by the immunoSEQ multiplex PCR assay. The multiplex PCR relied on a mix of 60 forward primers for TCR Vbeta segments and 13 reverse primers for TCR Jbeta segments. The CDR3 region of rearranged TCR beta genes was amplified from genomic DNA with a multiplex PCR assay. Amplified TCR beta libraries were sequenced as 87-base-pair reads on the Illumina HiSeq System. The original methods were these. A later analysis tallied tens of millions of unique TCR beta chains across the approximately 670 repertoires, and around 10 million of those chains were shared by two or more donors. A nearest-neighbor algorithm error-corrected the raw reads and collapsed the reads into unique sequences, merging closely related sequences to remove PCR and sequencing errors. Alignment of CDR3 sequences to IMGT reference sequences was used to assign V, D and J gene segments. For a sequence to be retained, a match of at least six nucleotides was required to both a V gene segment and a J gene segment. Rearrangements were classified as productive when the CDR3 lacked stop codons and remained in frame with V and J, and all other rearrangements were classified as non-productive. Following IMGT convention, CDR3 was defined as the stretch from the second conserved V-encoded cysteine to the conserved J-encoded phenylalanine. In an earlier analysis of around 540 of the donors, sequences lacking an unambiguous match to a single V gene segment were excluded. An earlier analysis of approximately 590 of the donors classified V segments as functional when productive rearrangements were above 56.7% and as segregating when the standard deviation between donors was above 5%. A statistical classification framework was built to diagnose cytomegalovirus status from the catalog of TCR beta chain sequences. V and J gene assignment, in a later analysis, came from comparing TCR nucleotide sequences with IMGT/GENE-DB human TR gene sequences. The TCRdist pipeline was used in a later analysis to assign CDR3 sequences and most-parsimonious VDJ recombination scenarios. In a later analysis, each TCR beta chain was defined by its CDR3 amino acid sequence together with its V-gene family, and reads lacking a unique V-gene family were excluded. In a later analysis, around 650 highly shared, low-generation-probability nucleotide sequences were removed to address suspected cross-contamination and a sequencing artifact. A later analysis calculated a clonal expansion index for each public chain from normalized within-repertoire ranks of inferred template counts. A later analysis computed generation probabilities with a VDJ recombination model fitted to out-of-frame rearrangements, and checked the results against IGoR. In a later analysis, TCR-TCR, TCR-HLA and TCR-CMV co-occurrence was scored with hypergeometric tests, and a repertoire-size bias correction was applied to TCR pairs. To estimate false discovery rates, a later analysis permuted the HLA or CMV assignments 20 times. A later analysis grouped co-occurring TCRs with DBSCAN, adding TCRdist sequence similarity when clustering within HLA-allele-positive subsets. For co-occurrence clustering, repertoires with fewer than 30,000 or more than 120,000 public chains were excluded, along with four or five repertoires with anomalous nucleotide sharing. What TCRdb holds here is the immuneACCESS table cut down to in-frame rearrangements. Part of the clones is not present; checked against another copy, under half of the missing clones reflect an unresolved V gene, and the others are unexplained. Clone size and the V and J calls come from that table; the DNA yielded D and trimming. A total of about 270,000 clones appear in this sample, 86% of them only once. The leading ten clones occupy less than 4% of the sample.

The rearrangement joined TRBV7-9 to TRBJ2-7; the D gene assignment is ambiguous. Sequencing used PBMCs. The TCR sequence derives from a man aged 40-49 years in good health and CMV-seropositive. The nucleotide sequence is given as TGTGCCAGCAGCTTAGCTCGGTACGAGCAGTACTTC. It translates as CASSLARYEQYF.